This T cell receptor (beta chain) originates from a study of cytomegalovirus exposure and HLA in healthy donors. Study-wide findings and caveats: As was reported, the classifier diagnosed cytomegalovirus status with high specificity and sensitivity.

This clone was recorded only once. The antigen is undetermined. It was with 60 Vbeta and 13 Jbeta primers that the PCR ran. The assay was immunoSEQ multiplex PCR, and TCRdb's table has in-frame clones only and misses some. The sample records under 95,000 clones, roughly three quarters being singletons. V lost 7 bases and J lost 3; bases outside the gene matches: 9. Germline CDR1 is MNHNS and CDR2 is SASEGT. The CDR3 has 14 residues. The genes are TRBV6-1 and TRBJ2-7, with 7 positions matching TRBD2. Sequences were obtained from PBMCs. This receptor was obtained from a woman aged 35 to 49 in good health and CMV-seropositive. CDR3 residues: CASTRGDGDYEQYF. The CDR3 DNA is TGTGCCAGCACTCGGGGGGACGGAGACTACGAGCAGTACTTC.